This entry is about one T cell receptor (beta chain). The data stem from a study of CD4 and CD8 cells across lung adenocarcinoma regions. The patients had localized lung adenocarcinoma, a non-small cell subtype. CDR3 length equals 17 residues. CDR1 is MGHRA and CDR2 is YSYEKL in the germline V gene. The V end was cut by 1 base, the J end by 0 bases, with 13 bases between. TCRdb ran MiXCR on the PCR reads and lists one entry per CDR3 protein. This sample has some 3,500 distinct CDR3 sequences, with about 56% found just once. Sequenced sample: CD4+ T cells from the margin of a lung tumor. V usage is TRBV4-1 and J usage is TRBJ1-3, with D unresolved. The TCR sequence derives from a female donor with lung adenocarcinoma. The CD4 and CD8 labels of this study may be unreliable. The CDR3: CASSQGARTLSGNTIYF. CDR3 DNA sequence: TGCGCCAGCAGCCAAGGGGCCCGGACGCTCTCTGGAAACACCATATATTTT.